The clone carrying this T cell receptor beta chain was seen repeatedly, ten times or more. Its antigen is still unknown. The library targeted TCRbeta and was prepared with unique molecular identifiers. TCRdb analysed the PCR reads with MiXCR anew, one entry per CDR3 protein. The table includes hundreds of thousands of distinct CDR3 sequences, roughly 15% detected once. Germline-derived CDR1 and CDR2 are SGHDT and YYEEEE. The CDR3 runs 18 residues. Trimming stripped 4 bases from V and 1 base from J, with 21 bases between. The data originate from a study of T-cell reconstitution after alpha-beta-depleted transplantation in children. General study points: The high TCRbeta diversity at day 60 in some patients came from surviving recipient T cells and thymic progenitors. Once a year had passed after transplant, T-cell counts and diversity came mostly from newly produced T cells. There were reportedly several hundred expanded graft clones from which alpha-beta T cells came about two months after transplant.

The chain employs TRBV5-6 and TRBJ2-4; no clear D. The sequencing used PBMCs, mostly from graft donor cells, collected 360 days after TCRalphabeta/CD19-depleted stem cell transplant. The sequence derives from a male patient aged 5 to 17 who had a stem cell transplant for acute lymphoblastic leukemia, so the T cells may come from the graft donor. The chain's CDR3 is CASSERQLMSIAKNIQYF. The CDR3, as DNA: TGTGCCAGCAGCGAGAGGCAGCTTATGTCCATTGCCAAAAACATTCAGTACTTC.